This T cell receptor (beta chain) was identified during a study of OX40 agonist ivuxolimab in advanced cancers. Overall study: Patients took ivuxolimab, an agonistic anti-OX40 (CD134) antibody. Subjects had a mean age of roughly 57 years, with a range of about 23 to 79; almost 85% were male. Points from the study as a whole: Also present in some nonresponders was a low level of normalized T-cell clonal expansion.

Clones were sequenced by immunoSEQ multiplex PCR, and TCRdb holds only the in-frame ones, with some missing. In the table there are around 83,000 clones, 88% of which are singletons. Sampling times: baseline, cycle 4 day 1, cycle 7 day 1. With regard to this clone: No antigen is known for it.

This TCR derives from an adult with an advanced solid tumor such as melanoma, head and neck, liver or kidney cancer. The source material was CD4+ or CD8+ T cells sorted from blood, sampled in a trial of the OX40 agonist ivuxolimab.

CDR3 sequence reads: CASSMEYRGNSNQPQHF. The CDR3, as DNA: TGTGCCAGTAGTATGGAATACAGGGGTAATAGCAATCAGCCCCAGCATTTT. V gene TRBV19 combines with J gene TRBJ1-5, with 7 positions matching TRBD1. Trimming took 3 bases from V and 0 from J; bases not matched to a gene: 8. In germline, CDR1 is LNHDA, CDR2 SQIVND (reference sequence). The CDR3 sequence is 17 residues long.